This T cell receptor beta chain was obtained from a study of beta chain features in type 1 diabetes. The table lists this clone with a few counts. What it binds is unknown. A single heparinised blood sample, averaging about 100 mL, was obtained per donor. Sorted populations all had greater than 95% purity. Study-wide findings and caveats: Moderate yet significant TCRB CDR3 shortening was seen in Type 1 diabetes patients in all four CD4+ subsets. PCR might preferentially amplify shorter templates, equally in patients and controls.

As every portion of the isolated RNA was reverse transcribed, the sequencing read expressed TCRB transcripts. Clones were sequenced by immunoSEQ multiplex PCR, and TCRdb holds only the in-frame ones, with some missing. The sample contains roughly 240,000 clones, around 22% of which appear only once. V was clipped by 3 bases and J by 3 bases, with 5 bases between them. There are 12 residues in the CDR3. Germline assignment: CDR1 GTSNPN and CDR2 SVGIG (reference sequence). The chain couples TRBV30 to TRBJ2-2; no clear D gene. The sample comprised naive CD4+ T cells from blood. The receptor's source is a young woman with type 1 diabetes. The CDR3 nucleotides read TGTGCCTGGAGCATCCACACCGGGGAGCTGTTTTTT. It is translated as CAWSIHTGELFF.